A single sample is the source of the 30 T cell receptor beta chains below, sequenced in a study of T cells after yellow fever vaccination. TCRdb passed the 5' RACE reads through MiXCR, listing each CDR3 protein once. The table records 110,000 or so distinct CDR3 sequences, about 7.8% of them present only once. The sample here was CD4+ T cells sorted from PBMCs, taken about 49 days after the first yellow fever vaccination. These receptor sequences come from a young man who received the YFV17D yellow fever vaccine.

This clonotype was seen a few times. V and J are TRBV20-1 and TRBJ1-3; D not resolved. Between the trimmed V and J ends, which lost 5 bases and 2 bases, there was a span of 10 bases. CDR1 is DFQATT, CDR2 SNEGSKA, per germline (reference sequence). This CDR3 spans 13 amino acids. DNA of the CDR3: TGCAGTGCTTTCCGTAATCCTGGAAACACCATATATTTT. Its protein is CSAFRNPGNTIYF.

This clonotype came up many times. Here the CDR3 DNA reads TGTGCCAGCAGTCCATCCGAGGGGCGGGGGGACTCCTACAATGAGCAGTTCTTC. Amino acids: CASSPSEGRGDSYNEQFF. This chain connects TRBV11-1 to TRBJ2-1; the match to TRBD2 covers 8 bases. Trimming cost V 6 bases and J 0 bases; bases outside gene matches: 13. Germline CDR1 SGHAT, CDR2 FQDESV (reference sequence). The length of the CDR3 is 18 residues.

Ten or more counts support this clonotype. This sequence joins TRBV20-1 and TRBJ1-5; TRBD1 aligns across 10 bases. Germline V CDR1 and CDR2: DFQATT, SNEGSKA (reference sequence). The CDR3 consists of 14 residues. V shed 5 bases, J shed 7 bases, and the junction held 8 bases outside the gene matches. CDR3 in amino acids: CSAPRTGGNQPQHF. The CDR3 bases are TGCAGTGCTCCCCGGACAGGGGGTAACCAGCCCCAGCATTTT.

The sample holds many counts of this clonotype. CDR3 residues: CASSQGGGARAKEQFF. The DNA for the CDR3 is TGTGCCAGCAGCCAGGGTGGGGGGGCCAGAGCTAAAGAGCAGTTCTTC. The rearrangement uses TRBV3-1 and TRBJ2-1; possibly TRBD2 for D (7 bases). V lost 3 bases and J lost 10, with 22 bases in between. CDR3 length: 16 residues. Germline CDR1 LGHDT, CDR2 YNNKEL (reference sequence).

This clonotype was counted ten times or more. This chain joins TRBV20-1 and TRBJ2-3; 9 bases agree with TRBD1. CDR1 is DFQATT, CDR2 SNEGSKA, per germline (reference sequence). The V segment lost 0 bases and the J segment 4 bases; nucleotides outside the gene matches: 8. The CDR3 is 16 amino acids. The CDR3 DNA reads as TGCAGTGCTAGAGATATTTATGGACAGGGGTCAGATACGCAGTATTTT. This encodes CSARDIYGQGSDTQYF.

This clonotype was counted between two and nine times. The chain uses TRBV29-1 and TRBJ1-4; D is possibly TRBD1 (6 bases). Germline assignment: CDR1 SQVTM and CDR2 ANQGSEA. V lost 5 bases and J 10 bases, leaving 20 bases between the germline ends. The CDR3 contains 14 residues. In nucleotides, the CDR3 is TGCAGCGTTACGAACCGACAGAGGGGGGGAAAACTGTTTTTT. Its protein product is CSVTNRQRGGKLFF.

This clonotype was found many times. The rearrangement joins TRBV5-8 to TRBJ1-2, with D hard to call. The CDR3 length is 14 residues. From germline, CDR1 is SGHTS and CDR2 YDEGEE. Trimming shortened V by 4 bases and J by 2 bases, and 12 bases separated the two germline ends. CDR3 coding DNA: TGTGCCAGCAGCCCGATAAGCCCGAACTATGGCTACACCTTC. It codes for CASSPISPNYGYTF.

As concerns this clonotype: A much larger clone sits a single nucleotide away, making a read error possible. The genes are TRBV7-8 and TRBJ2-6, with D perhaps being TRBD1 or TRBD2 (5 bases each). The germline V gene has CDR1 SGHVS and CDR2 FQNEAQ. This CDR3 region has 17 residues. Trimming took 5 bases from V and 2 from J, leaving 16 bases between them. The CDR3 sequence: CASSTLGRLAGANVLTF. The CDR3 nucleotides read TGTGCCAGCAGCACCCTGGGACGGCTCGCTGGGGCCAACGTCCTGACTTTC.

This clonotype was counted ten times or more. The genes are TRBV7-9 and TRBJ1-2; 9 bases line up with TRBD1. The trim removed 4 bases at V and 2 bases at J, leaving 2 bases unmatched. Germline V CDR1 and CDR2: SEHNR, FQNEAQ (reference sequence). The CDR3 is 14 amino acids. The CDR3 spells CASSWTGANYGYTF. The CDR3 coding sequence is TGTGCCAGCAGCTGGACAGGGGCAAACTATGGCTACACCTTC.

This clonotype was seen at least ten times. The chain employs TRBV4-2 and TRBJ2-1, with a weak D call TRBD2 (7 bases). The CDR3 sequence is 16 residues long. The V gene's germline CDR1 is LGHNA and CDR2 YNFKEQ. Trimming removed 1 base from V and 9 bases from J, with 19 bases in between. The CDR3 spells CASSQVSAGARSEQFF. CDR3 coding DNA: TGTGCCAGCAGCCAAGTATCCGCGGGGGCAAGGAGTGAGCAGTTCTTC.

This clonotype was seen at least ten times. The chain is built from TRBV7-9 and TRBJ1-1; D gene unclear. The length of the CDR3 is 14 residues. The V end was cut by 1 base, the J end by 2 bases, with 8 bases between. Per germline, CDR1 SEHNR and CDR2 FQNEAQ (reference sequence). CDR3 in DNA: TGTGCCAGCAGCTTAGGGCACCTTAACACTGAAGCTTTCTTT. Translating gives CASSLGHLNTEAFF.

This clonotype showed up many times. V and J are TRBV20-1 and TRBJ1-2, with TRBD1 matching over 11 bases. The V gene end was trimmed by 0 bases and the J gene end by 8 bases; junction bases not matched to a gene: 5. CDR3 length equals 14 residues. CDR1 DFQATT and CDR2 SNEGSKA come from the germline V gene (reference sequence). CDR3 in amino acids: CSARDQGQGEGYTF. In DNA form, the CDR3 reads TGCAGTGCTAGAGATCAGGGACAGGGGGAAGGCTACACCTTC.

V is TRBV6-5 and J is TRBJ1-2, with D perhaps matching TRBD1 (5 bases). The ends were cut back, 5 bases at V and 4 bases at J, with 11 bases in the middle. The V gene's germline CDR1 is MNHEY and CDR2 SVGAGI. The CDR3 consists of 13 residues. The CDR3: CASSNGGTYGYTF. The CDR3, as DNA: TGTGCCAGCAGTAACGGGGGGACCTATGGCTACACCTTC.

There are many counts of this clonotype. The chain recombines TRBV6-2 or TRBV6-3 with TRBJ2-3, with TRBD1 as a possible D gene (6 bases). The CDR3 contains 13 residues. V dropped 5 bases and J dropped 6 bases, with 12 bases sitting between them. CDR1 is MNHEY, CDR2 SVGEGT, per germline. CDR3 DNA sequence: TGTGCCAGCAGTGACCTTCAGGGGGATACGCAGTATTTT. Translated: CASSDLQGDTQYF.

A note on this clonotype: Given a much more abundant clone one base away, this may be a read error. The chain recombines TRBV5-1 with TRBJ2-5; D is ambiguous. Germline V lookup: CDR1 SGHRS, CDR2 YFSETQ. The CDR3 spans 15 residues. Deletions cut 0 bases from V and 5 bases from J, with 14 bases between. DNA of the CDR3: TGCGCCAGCAGCTTGGCCCTCCAGGACGCCGAGACCCAGTACTTC. Translating it yields CASSLALQDAETQYF.

This chain joins TRBV5-5 and TRBJ2-7; TRBD2 might be the D (5 bases). The CDR3 spans 16 residues. Germline CDR1 is SGHKS and CDR2 is YYEKEE (reference sequence). V gave up 2 bases and J gave up 1 base, with 16 bases separating them. In DNA form, the CDR3 reads TGTGCCAGCAGCTTCCTAGTTGGACTGGGGTCCTACGAGCAGTACTTC. Protein: CASSFLVGLGSYEQYF.

The V call is TRBV5-4, the J call TRBJ2-1; TRBD1 matches 7 bases. Looked up from germline, CDR1 is SGHNT and CDR2 is YYREEE (reference sequence). The CDR3 runs to 17 residues. After removal of 3 bases from V and 9 bases from J, the junction contained 18 bases not matched to a gene. The chain's CDR3 is CASSSSQGIIGSGEQFF. The CDR3 bases are TGTGCCAGCAGCTCGTCACAGGGGATAATAGGTTCCGGTGAGCAGTTCTTC.

The chain employs TRBV6-2 or TRBV6-3 and TRBJ1-5, with 9 bases lining up with TRBD1. Germline V gene sequence: CDR1 MNHEY, CDR2 SVGEGT. The CDR3 length is 20 residues. V gave up 2 bases and J gave up 5 bases; unmatched junction bases: 19. The CDR3 loop is CASSYRGFNRDRVNHQPQHF. Here the CDR3 DNA reads TGTGCCAGCAGTTACAGGGGATTCAACCGGGACAGGGTCAACCATCAGCCCCAGCATTTT.

The chain joins TRBV6-2 or TRBV6-3 to TRBJ2-5; tentatively, D is TRBD1 (5 bases). The V and J ends lost 10 bases and 7 bases respectively, with 19 bases between them. The CDR3 contains 13 residues. Germline V lookup: CDR1 MNHEY, CDR2 SVGEGT. CDR3 loop: CATGEGAPGTQYF. CDR3 bases: TGTGCCACCGGAGAAGGGGCTCCTGGGACCCAGTACTTC.

In this sample, this clonotype turned up many times. The V and J genes are TRBV7-2 and TRBJ1-2, with a weak D call TRBD1 (6 bases). Trimming stripped 5 bases from V and 6 bases from J, with 13 bases between. The CDR3 has 13 residues. CDR1 and CDR2 from the germline V gene are SGHTA and FQGNSA. CDR3 DNA sequence: TGTGCCAGCAGCCCTGGACAGCTCCATGGCTACACCTTC. It specifies CASSPGQLHGYTF.

In its sample, this clonotype was seen many times. The J gene is TRBJ2-1, the V gene TRBV5-1; 7 bases are shared with TRBD2. V lost 7 bases, J lost 3 bases, and 10 bases stayed unmatched. CDR1 SGHRS and CDR2 YFSETQ come from the germline V gene. This CDR3 has 15 residues. CDR3 DNA sequence: TGCGCCAGCCGACTAGCCACTGATTACTACAATGAGCAGTTCTTC. Protein sequence: CASRLATDYYNEQFF.

The J gene is TRBJ1-2, the V gene TRBV7-9; D unclear. Germline loops: CDR1 SEHNR, CDR2 FQNEAQ (reference sequence). This CDR3 has 15 amino acids. Deletions cut 1 base from V and 8 bases from J, with 17 bases between. The CDR3 DNA follows: TGTGCCAGCAGCTTAGGTTCGGCCGGAAGAGTCGGCTACACCTTC. It encodes CASSLGSAGRVGYTF. Using reference TRBV7-9 and TRBJ1-2 for the parts outside the CDR3, the full variable domain is DTGVSQNPRHKITKRGQNVTFRCDPISEHNRLYWYRQTLGQGPEFLTYFQNEAQLEKSRLLSDRFSAERPKGSFSTLEIQRTEQGDSAMYLCASSLGSAGRVGYTFGSGTRLTVV.

This clonotype appeared a few times. The chain combines TRBV11-2 with TRBJ2-3, with D possibly TRBD2 on 6 matching bases. The CDR3 runs 15 residues. Trimming cost V 5 bases and J 6 bases, with 18 bases left between them. Germline loops: CDR1 SGHAT, CDR2 FQNNGV. Here the CDR3 DNA reads TGTGCCAGCAGCCCCCCGGGGAGCGGGTCGGATACGCAGTATTTT. Translation: CASSPPGSGSDTQYF.

This clonotype showed up many times. The rearrangement links TRBV7-2 to TRBJ1-2, with 8 bases that match TRBD1. Germline CDR1 and CDR2: SGHTA and FQGNSA. The CDR3 covers 15 residues. V was pared by 3 bases and J by 9 bases, with 12 bases of the junction left unmatched. The CDR3 DNA follows: TGTGCCAGCAGCTTCGGCAAGACAGGGGTGAAAAGCTACACCTTC. Translating gives CASSFGKTGVKSYTF. Based on the CDR3 plus reference TRBV7-2 and TRBJ1-2, the full variable domain is GAGVSQSPSNKVTEKGKDVELRCDPISGHTALYWYRQSLGQGLEFLIYFQGNSAPDKSGLPSDRFSAERTGGSVSTLTIQRTQQEDSAVYLCASSFGKTGVKSYTFGSGTRLTVV.

Worth noting for this clonotype: With a much larger clone just one base away, this may be a read error. The chain recombines TRBV9 with TRBJ2-3, with 7 bases lining up with TRBD2. This CDR3 has 15 amino acids. CDR1 is SGDLS and CDR2 is YYNGEE in the germline V gene. CDR3 sequence (DNA): TGTGGCAGCAGCGTTTCCGGGGGGAAGGAAGATACGCAGTATTTT. This codes for CGSSVSGGKEDTQYF.

There are many counts of this clonotype. The V gene is TRBV12-3 or TRBV12-4, the J gene TRBJ2-1; D is unresolved. V was clipped by 3 bases and J by 10 bases, with 10 bases between them. The CDR3 covers 12 residues. CDR3 protein: CASSFRLGEQFF. The CDR3 region has the DNA TGTGCCAGCAGTTTTCGCCTCGGGGAGCAGTTCTTC.

This clonotype occurred many times. Here the CDR3 reads CASSANREETQYF. In DNA form, the CDR3 reads TGTGCCAGCAGTGCCAACAGAGAAGAGACCCAGTACTTC. The V gene is TRBV12-3 or TRBV12-4, the J gene TRBJ2-5, with D hard to call. CDR3 length: 13 residues. Trimming took off 5 bases at V and 3 bases at J, with 10 bases between the two ends.

Many counts were recorded for this clonotype. Sequence at one end of the junction differs from germline and may be a read error. This chain joins TRBV27 and TRBJ1-1; unclear D gene. CDR3 length equals 13 residues. Looked up from germline, CDR1 is MNHEY and CDR2 is SMNVEV (reference sequence). The CDR3 region is CASSLKGPPRVHF. The CDR3 nucleotides read TGTGCCAGCAGTCTAAAGGGCCCACCCCGGGTCCATTTT.

This clonotype came up many times. The chain is built from TRBV24-1 and TRBJ2-1, with TRBD2 matching over 9 bases. CDR3 length: 16 amino acids. The V segment lost 2 bases and the J segment 4 bases; nucleotides outside the gene matches: 5. Germline CDR1 reads KGHDR; CDR2 reads SFDVKD. The chain's CDR3 is CATSDSSGASYNEQFF. CDR3 nucleotide sequence: TGTGCCACCAGTGATTCTAGCGGGGCCTCTTACAATGAGCAGTTCTTC.

This clonotype showed up many times. The chain carries TRBV10-3 and TRBJ1-2; D is possibly TRBD1 (5 bases). Deletions cut 4 bases from V and 7 bases from J, with 13 bases between. Germline CDR1 and CDR2: ENHRY and SYGVKD. This CDR3 region has 13 residues. CDR3 sequence reads: CAISADSRSGYTF. CDR3 DNA sequence: TGTGCCATCAGTGCAGACAGCAGGTCTGGCTACACCTTC.